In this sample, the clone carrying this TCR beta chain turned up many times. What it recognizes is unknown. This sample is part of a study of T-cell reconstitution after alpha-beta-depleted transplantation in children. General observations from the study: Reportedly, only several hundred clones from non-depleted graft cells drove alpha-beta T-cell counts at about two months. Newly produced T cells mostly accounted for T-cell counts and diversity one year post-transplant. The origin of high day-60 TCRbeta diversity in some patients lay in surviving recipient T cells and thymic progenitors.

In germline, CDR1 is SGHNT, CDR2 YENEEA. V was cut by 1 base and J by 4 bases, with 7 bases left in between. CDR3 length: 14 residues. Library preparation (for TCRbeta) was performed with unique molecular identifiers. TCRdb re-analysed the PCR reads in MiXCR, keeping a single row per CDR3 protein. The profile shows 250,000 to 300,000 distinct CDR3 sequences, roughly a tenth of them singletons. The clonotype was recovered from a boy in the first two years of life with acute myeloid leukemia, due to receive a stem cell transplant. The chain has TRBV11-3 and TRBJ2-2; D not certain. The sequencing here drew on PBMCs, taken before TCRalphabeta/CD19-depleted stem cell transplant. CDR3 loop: CASSLGVLTGELFF. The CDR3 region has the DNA TGTGCCAGCAGCTTAGGGGTCCTCACCGGGGAGCTGTTTTTT.